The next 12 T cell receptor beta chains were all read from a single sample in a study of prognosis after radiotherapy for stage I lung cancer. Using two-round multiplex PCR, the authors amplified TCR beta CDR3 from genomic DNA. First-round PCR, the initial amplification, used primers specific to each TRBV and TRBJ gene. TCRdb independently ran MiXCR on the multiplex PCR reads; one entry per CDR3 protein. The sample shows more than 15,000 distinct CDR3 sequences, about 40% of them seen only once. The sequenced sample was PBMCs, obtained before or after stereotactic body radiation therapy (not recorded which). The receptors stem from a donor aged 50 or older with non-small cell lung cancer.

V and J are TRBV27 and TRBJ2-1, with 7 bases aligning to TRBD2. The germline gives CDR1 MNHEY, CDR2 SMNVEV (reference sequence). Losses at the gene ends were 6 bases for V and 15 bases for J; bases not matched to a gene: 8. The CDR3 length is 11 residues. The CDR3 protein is CASRASGTSFF. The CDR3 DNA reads TGTGCCAGCAGGGCTAGCGGAACCTCGTTCTTC.

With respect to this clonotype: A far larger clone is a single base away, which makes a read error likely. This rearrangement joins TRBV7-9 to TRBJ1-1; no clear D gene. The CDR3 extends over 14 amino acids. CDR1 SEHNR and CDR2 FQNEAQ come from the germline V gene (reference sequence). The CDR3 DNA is TGTGCCAGCAGCTTAGTTCATGCGAACATTGAAGCTTTCTTT. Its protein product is CASSLVHANIEAFF.

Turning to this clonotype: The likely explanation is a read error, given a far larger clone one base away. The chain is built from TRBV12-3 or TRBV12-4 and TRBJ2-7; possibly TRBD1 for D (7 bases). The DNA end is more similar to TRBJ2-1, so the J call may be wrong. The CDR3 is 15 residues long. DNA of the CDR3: TGTGCCAGCATCTACGGACAGGACTATTACAATGAGCAGTTCTTC. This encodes CASIYGQDYYNEQFF.

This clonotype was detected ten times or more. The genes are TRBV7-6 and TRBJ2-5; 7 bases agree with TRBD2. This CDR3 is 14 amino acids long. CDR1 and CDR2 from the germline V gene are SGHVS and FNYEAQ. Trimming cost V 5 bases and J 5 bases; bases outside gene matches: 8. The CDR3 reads CASSPKTGRETQYF. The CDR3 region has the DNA TGTGCCAGCAGCCCAAAGACCGGGAGGGAGACCCAGTACTTC. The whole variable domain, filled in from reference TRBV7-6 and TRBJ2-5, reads GAGVSQSPRYKVTKRGQDVALRCDPISGHVSLYWYRQALGQGPEFLTYFNYEAQQDKSGLPNDRFSAERPEGSISTLTIQRTEQRDSAMYRCASSPKTGRETQYFGPGTRLLVL.

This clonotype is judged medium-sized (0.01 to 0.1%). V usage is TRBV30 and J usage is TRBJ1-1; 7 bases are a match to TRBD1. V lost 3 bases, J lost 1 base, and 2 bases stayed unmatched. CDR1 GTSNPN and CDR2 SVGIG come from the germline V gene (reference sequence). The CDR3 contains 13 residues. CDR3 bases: TGTGCCTGGAGGCGGGACAGGAACACTGAAGCTTTCTTT. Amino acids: CAWRRDRNTEAFF.

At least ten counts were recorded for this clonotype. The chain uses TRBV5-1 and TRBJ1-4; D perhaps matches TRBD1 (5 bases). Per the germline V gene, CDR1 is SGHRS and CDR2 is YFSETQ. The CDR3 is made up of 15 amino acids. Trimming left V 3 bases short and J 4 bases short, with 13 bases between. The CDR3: CASSSSGTFNEKLFF. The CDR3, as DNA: TGCGCCAGCAGCTCCTCCGGGACGTTTAATGAAAAACTGTTTTTT.

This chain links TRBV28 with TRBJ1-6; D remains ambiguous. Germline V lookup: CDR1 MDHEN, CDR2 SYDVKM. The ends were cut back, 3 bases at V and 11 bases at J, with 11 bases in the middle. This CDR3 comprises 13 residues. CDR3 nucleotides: TGTGCCAGCAGTTTCCCTTCTGGGCCACCCCTCCACTTT. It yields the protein CASSFPSGPPLHF.

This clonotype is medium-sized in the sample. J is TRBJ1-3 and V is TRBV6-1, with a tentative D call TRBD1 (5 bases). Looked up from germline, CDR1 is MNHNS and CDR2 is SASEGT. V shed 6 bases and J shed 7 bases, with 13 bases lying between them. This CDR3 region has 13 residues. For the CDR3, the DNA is TGTGCCAGCAGAAGCAGGGATGCCAACACCATATATTTT. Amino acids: CASRSRDANTIYF.

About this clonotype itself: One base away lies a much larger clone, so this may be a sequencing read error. For the CDR3, the DNA is TGCGCCAGCAGTGAGTCGAGGACAGTGAATCAGCCCCAGCATTTT. As protein: CASSESRTVNQPQHF. This chain joins TRBV10-2 and TRBJ1-5; maybe TRBD1 (6 bases). Germline V gene sequence: CDR1 WSHSY, CDR2 SAAADI. CDR3 length: 15 residues. V was trimmed by 0 bases and J by 4 bases, leaving 10 bases between them.

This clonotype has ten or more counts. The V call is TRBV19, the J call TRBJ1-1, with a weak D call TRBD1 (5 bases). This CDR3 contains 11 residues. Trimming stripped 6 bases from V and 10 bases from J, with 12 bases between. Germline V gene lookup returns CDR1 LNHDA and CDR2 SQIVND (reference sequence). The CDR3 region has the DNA TGTGCCAGTAGCTTTAAAGGGGTAGCTTTCTTT. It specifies CASSFKGVAFF.

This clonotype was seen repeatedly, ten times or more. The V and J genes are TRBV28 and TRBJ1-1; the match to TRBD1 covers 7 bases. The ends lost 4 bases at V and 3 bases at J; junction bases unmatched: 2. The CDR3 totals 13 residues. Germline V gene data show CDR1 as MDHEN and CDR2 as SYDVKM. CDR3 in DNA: TGTGCCAGCAGTTCCGGGACAGACACTGAAGCTTTCTTT. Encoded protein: CASSSGTDTEAFF.

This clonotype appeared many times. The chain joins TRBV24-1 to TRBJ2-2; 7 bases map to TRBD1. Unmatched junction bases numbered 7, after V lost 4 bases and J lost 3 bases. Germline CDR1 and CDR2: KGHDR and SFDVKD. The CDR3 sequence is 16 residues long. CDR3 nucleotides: TGTGCCACCAGTGACCCGACAGGGTTTGACACCGGGGAGCTGTTTTTT. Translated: CATSDPTGFDTGELFF.